The entry below describes one TCR beta chain. Its specificity is unknown. The data were taken from a study of cytomegalovirus exposure and HLA in healthy donors. Study results and limitations: Most TCRs appeared rarely, but some public TCRs recurred in many donors. A few chains linked to CMV were shown in vitro to be specific for CMV antigens.

The PCR ran on 60 Vbeta and 13 Jbeta primers. Sequencing was performed with immunoSEQ multiplex PCR; in TCRdb, only in-frame clones are kept and a portion is missing. This table holds about 140,000 clones, roughly 65% found once. Germline V CDR1 and CDR2: SGHRS, YFSETQ. The CDR3 spans 16 residues. Unmatched junction bases numbered 6, after V lost 4 bases and J lost 2 bases. This chain links TRBV5-1 with TRBJ2-3, with 11 bases fitting TRBD2. The receptor was derived from a woman in her 30s in good health and CMV-seronegative. Sequenced input: PBMCs. The CDR3 region has the DNA TGCGCCAGCAGCGGCTTAGCGGGAGGGAACACAGATACGCAGTATTTT. Amino acids: CASSGLAGGNTDTQYF. Full variable domain (remainder filled in from reference TRBV5-1 and TRBJ2-3): KAGVTQTPRYLIKTRGQQVTLSCSPISGHRSVSWYQQTPGQGLQFLFEYFSETQRNKGNFPGRFSGRQFSNSRSEMNVSTLELGDSALYLCASSGLAGGNTDTQYFGPGTRLTVL.